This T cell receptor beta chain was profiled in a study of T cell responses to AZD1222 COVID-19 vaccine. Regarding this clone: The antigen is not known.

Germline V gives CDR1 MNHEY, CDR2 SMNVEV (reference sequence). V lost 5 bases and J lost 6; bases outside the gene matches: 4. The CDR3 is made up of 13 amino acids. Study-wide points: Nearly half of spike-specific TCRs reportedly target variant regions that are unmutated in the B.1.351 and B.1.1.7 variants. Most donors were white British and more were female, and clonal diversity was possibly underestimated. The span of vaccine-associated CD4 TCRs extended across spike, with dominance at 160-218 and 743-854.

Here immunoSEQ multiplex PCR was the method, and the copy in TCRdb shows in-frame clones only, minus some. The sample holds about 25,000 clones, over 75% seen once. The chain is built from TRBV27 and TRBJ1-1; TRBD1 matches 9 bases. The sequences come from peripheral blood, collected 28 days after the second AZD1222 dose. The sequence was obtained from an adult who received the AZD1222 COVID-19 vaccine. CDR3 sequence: CASSPRQGAEAFF. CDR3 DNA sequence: TGTGCCAGCAGTCCAAGACAGGGGGCTGAAGCTTTCTTT.